Below, 21 T cell receptor beta chains from the same sample are listed, as sequenced in a study of T cells in localized non-small cell lung cancer. Repertoires were generated with immunoSEQ multiplex PCR, while TCRdb's copy carries only in-frame clones and drops some. The table lists 20,000 to 25,000 clones, 70% to 90% of them singletons. The sequences come from peripheral blood, collected before any cancer treatment. These receptors all stem from a male donor at least 60 years old with stage I lung adenocarcinoma.

This chain links TRBV29-1 with TRBJ2-7; 11 bases line up with TRBD1. Germline CDR1 and CDR2: SQVTM and ANQGSEA. This CDR3 region has 15 residues. Unmatched junction bases numbered 6, after V lost 4 bases and J lost 1 base. The CDR3 DNA reads TGCAGCGTTGGGACAGGGGGCGCAAAGTCCTACGAGCAGTACTTC. The encoded protein is CSVGTGGAKSYEQYF.

This clone was observed a single time. The chain uses TRBV20-1 and TRBJ2-3; D is uncertain. The germline V and J ends were trimmed by 4 bases and 14 bases, with 7 bases remaining between them. The germline V gene has CDR1 DFQATT and CDR2 SNEGSKA (reference sequence). The CDR3 sequence is 8 residues long. The CDR3 sequence: CSAMTLYF. DNA of the CDR3: TGCAGTGCTATGACCCTGTATTTT.

This chain uses TRBV4-3 with TRBJ2-7; tentatively, D is TRBD1 (7 bases). Germline-derived CDR1 and CDR2 are LGHNA and YSLEER. Trimming left V 3 bases short and J 2 bases short, with 17 bases between. CDR3 length equals 16 residues. The DNA for the CDR3 is TGCGCCAGCAGCCACTCCGCAACAGGGGAGGCCTACGAGCAGTACTTC. Translating gives CASSHSATGEAYEQYF.

This clone was seen just once. The rearrangement joins TRBV7-2 to TRBJ2-3; TRBD2 aligns across 10 bases. Germline CDR1 is SGHTA and CDR2 is FQGNSA. The length of the CDR3 is 16 residues. V was clipped by 5 bases and J by 0 bases; unmatched bases: 5. The CDR3 spells CASSLTTSGSTDTQYF. The DNA for the CDR3 is TGTGCCAGCAGCCTTACGACTAGCGGGAGCACAGATACGCAGTATTTT.

The chain combines TRBV15 with TRBJ2-7, with 16 bases matching TRBD2. Germline V CDR1 and CDR2: LNHNV, YYDKDF (reference sequence). The trim removed 5 bases at V and 3 bases at J, leaving 4 bases unmatched. The CDR3 has 16 residues. The CDR3 reads CATSQGLAGGVYEQYF. Here the CDR3 DNA reads TGTGCCACCAGCCAGGGACTAGCGGGAGGGGTCTACGAGCAGTACTTC.

CDR3 bases: TGTGCCAGCAGCCCTTTAGCGGGAGAAGAGACCCAGTACTTC. Amino acids: CASSPLAGEETQYF. V gene TRBV7-7 combines with J gene TRBJ2-5; 9 bases are a match to TRBD2. The CDR3 runs 14 residues. Germline loops: CDR1 SSHAT, CDR2 FNYEAQ (reference sequence). With 5 bases clipped from V and 3 bases from J, the junction kept 4 bases outside the gene matches.

The J gene is TRBJ2-1, the V gene TRBV5-6; the D gene is possibly TRBD2 (6 bases). The CDR3 has 14 amino acids. Trimming took off 3 bases at V and 5 bases at J, with 12 bases between the two ends. Germline V gene lookup returns CDR1 SGHDT and CDR2 YYEEEE. In nucleotides, the CDR3 is TGTGCCAGCAGCTACCCGGGAGACCACAATGAGCAGTTCTTC. It yields the protein CASSYPGDHNEQFF.

The chain joins TRBV4-1 to TRBJ1-6; TRBD1 aligns across 11 bases. The CDR3 spans 15 residues. Trimming at V came to 4 bases and at J to 8 bases, leaving 4 bases not matched to a gene. CDR1 is MGHRA, CDR2 YSYEKL, per germline. CDR3 bases: TGCGCCAGCAGCCCTGGACAGGGGGCTTATTCACCCCTCCACTTT. Translating gives CASSPGQGAYSPLHF.

For this clone: The junction differs from germline at one of its ends, possibly a read error. The chain uses TRBV19 and TRBJ2-5; D possibly uses TRBD1 or TRBD2 (5 bases each). This CDR3 region has 15 residues. CDR1 is LNHDA, CDR2 SQIVND, per germline (reference sequence). The CDR3 is CVSSRSGTTTETQYF. The CDR3 nucleotides are TGTGTCAGTAGTCGCTCCGGGACGACGACGGAGACCCAGTACTTC.

The V call is TRBV29-1, the J call TRBJ2-2; D is possibly TRBD2 (6 bases). The CDR3 extends over 14 amino acids. With 7 bases removed from V and 0 bases from J, the gap between germline ends came to 12 bases. CDR1 and CDR2 (germline): SQVTM, ANQGSEA. The CDR3 reads CSARLDANTGELFF. For the CDR3, the DNA is TGCAGCGCGCGACTAGACGCGAACACCGGGGAGCTGTTTTTT.

The chain has TRBV7-6 and TRBJ1-1; no clear D. This CDR3 spans 13 amino acids. Germline V gene sequence: CDR1 SGHVS, CDR2 FNYEAQ. Trimming removed 5 bases from V and 4 bases from J, with 11 bases in between. This CDR3 reads CASSQDVGTEAFF. The CDR3 coding sequence is TGTGCCAGCAGCCAGGATGTTGGCACTGAAGCTTTCTTT.

This rearrangement joins TRBV10-2 to TRBJ2-7; the match to TRBD2 covers 13 bases. This CDR3 is 14 amino acids long. Per germline, CDR1 WSHSY and CDR2 SAAADI. Unmatched junction bases numbered 7, after V lost 7 bases and J lost 7 bases. The CDR3, as DNA: TGCGCCAGCAAACTAGCGGGAGGGCCGGGGGAGCAGTACTTC. Encoded protein: CASKLAGGPGEQYF.

The genes are TRBV19 and TRBJ2-2, with a weak D call TRBD2 (5 bases). The V gene's germline CDR1 is LNHDA and CDR2 SQIVND (reference sequence). V dropped 3 bases and J dropped 2 bases, with 10 bases sitting between them. This CDR3 has 15 amino acids. The CDR3 protein is CASSMPAGNTGELFF. CDR3 in DNA: TGTGCCAGTAGTATGCCGGCGGGTAACACCGGGGAGCTGTTTTTT.

The rearrangement uses TRBV7-6 and TRBJ1-3; D might be TRBD1 (5 bases). Germline V gives CDR1 SGHVS, CDR2 FNYEAQ. Trimming cost V 2 bases and J 2 bases, with 13 bases left between them. CDR3 length: 16 residues. The CDR3, as DNA: TGTGCCAGCAGCTTAAACCCCGGCAGGGCTGGAAACACCATATATTTT. Translated, it gives CASSLNPGRAGNTIYF. The variable domain in full, with the rest retrieved from reference TRBV7-6 and TRBJ1-3, is GAGVSQSPRYKVTKRGQDVALRCDPISGHVSLYWYRQALGQGPEFLTYFNYEAQQDKSGLPNDRFSAERPEGSISTLTIQRTEQRDSAMYRCASSLNPGRAGNTIYFGEGSWLTVV.

The chain links TRBV6-5 to TRBJ2-7, with TRBD1 matching 10 bases. Germline-derived CDR1 and CDR2 are MNHEY and SVGAGI. The length of the CDR3 is 15 residues. The V gene end was trimmed by 5 bases and the J gene end by 3 bases; junction bases not matched to a gene: 7. This CDR3 is CASSTTGQGIYEQYF. The DNA for the CDR3 is TGTGCCAGCAGTACAACGGGACAGGGGATCTACGAGCAGTACTTC.

The chain joins TRBV30 to TRBJ2-7, with D hard to call. The CDR3 runs 11 residues. CDR1 is GTSNPN, CDR2 SVGIG, per germline (reference sequence). Trimming pared 5 bases from V and 5 bases from J, leaving 10 bases between. CDR3 nucleotides: TGTGCCTGGTCCCCCAAGGACGAGCAGTACTTC. It encodes CAWSPKDEQYF.

The rearrangement uses TRBV7-8 and TRBJ2-7; D ambiguous. The CDR3 runs 14 residues. Trimming cost V 3 bases and J 5 bases, with 14 bases left between them. Germline V gene lookup returns CDR1 SGHVS and CDR2 FQNEAQ. The DNA for the CDR3 is TGTGCCAGCAGCTTTGGTAACGGACCCGACGAGCAGTACTTC. It codes for CASSFGNGPDEQYF.

This clone has only one observation. V and J are TRBV2 and TRBJ1-1; D is undetermined. CDR3 length equals 13 residues. With 1 base removed from V and 1 base from J, the gap between germline ends came to 4 bases. Looked up from germline, CDR1 is SNHLY and CDR2 is FYNNEI. The CDR3 spells CASSEGGNTEAFF. CDR3 nucleotides: TGTGCCAGCAGTGAAGGGGGGAACACTGAAGCTTTCTTT.

This clone was counted a single time. This rearrangement joins TRBV5-4 to TRBJ2-5, with 9 bases that match TRBD1. This CDR3 is 14 amino acids long. Trimming took 0 bases from V and 5 from J; bases not matched to a gene: 2. CDR1 SGHNT and CDR2 YYREEE come from the germline V gene (reference sequence). This CDR3 is CASSLDRGQETQYF. In DNA form, the CDR3 reads TGTGCCAGCAGCTTGGACAGGGGGCAGGAGACCCAGTACTTC.

The V and J genes are TRBV6-5 and TRBJ2-7; 7 positions match TRBD1. With V trimmed by 6 bases and J by 2 bases, 7 bases remained unmatched. The CDR3 length is 14 residues. The germline V gene has CDR1 MNHEY and CDR2 SVGAGI. As DNA, the CDR3 is TGTGCCAGCAGGCGAGACAGGGAGCCCTACGAGCAGTACTTC. Protein product: CASRRDREPYEQYF.

CDR3 sequence reads: CASSHKTESETQYF. The CDR3 DNA sequence: TGTGCCAGCAGCCACAAGACAGAATCAGAGACCCAGTACTTC. This sequence joins TRBV7-2 and TRBJ2-5; the D gene is possibly TRBD1 (5 bases). The germline V gene has CDR1 SGHTA and CDR2 FQGNSA. The CDR3 length is 14 residues. V was trimmed by 5 bases and J by 4 bases, leaving 14 bases between them.